This T cell receptor (beta chain) was profiled in a study of blood T cell repertoires in COVID-19 (dated by TCRdb to the early 2020s). For context, the study as a whole: Samples from collaborators originated in the United States, Italy and Spain and spanned both the acute and convalescent phases of COVID-19. The samples were drawn from the first 160 participants of the ongoing ImmuneRACE study and from some 1,300 subjects provided by 6 global collaborators. A freely available public database, intended as a resource for researchers studying the immune response to SARS-CoV-2, is where the repertoires were released. Where available, HLA class I and class II types were obtained from metadata supplied by the sample provider rather than from assay-based typing. The dataset comprised deeply sampled blood TCRbeta repertoires from subjects exposed to, actively infected with, or recovered from COVID-19. The prospective study material was composed of cDNA or gDNA derived from T cells, B-cell-depleted T cells, or PBMCs. Sample metadata almost always included a de-identified subject ID, COVID-19 status, age in years and sex.

Study-wide conclusions, independent of this receptor: The amount of clinical and demographic metadata varied by source and participant and was provided uncurated.

TCRbeta CDR3 regions were amplified from genomic DNA using the immunoSEQ Assay, a bias-controlled multiplex PCR. The authors' pipeline ran thus. The number of nucleated cells in each sample was estimated by amplification of reference gene primers within the assay. Sequence reads were collapsed and filtered to measure the absolute abundance of every unique TCRbeta CDR3 rearrangement. For each sample, productive Simpson clonality was calculated by taking the square root of Simpson's diversity index across productive rearrangements. TCRdb retrieved this table from immuneACCESS and kept in-frame rearrangements only. Not all clones are present; in checked studies, unresolved V genes account for under half, and no reason is known for the remainder. From that table come the V and J calls and clone size; the DNA was used to work out D and trimming. The sample table records about 160,000 clones; approximately 86% of these occur just once. The top ten clonotypes cover roughly 1.3% of the sample.

Another Seattle source contributed samples from volunteer blood donors who had recovered from COVID-19. Whole blood was collected in K2EDTA tubes by collaborating institutions according to the institutions' own protocols. For TCRbeta analysis, collaborators shipped samples in one of three forms: frozen whole blood, isolated PBMCs, or DNA extracted from either of those sample types. Worth noting for this clone: It has no known antigen specificity. Base qualities are not provided; no much larger clone lies one nucleotide away.

The CDR3 measures 17 amino acids from cysteine to phenylalanine. Only the CDR3 region is kept as DNA, spanning 51 bases read in frame from base 1. The V end loses 0 bases and the J end loses 4 bases, and a stretch of 18 bases separates them. CDR1 is given as MGHRA and CDR2 as YSYEKL, both from the germline V gene. The sequenced sample consisted of peripheral blood. The sequence links TRBV4-1 to TRBJ1-2; the D gene is not confidently resolved. The sequence derives from a man in his 60s who had recovered from COVID-19. The CDR3 has the sequence CASSQDREASFSYGYTF. In nucleotide form, the sequence is TGCGCCAGCAGCCAAGATCGGGAGGCGAGTTTTTCCTATGGCTACACCTTC.